Listed below are T cell receptor beta chains from one sample, sequenced in a study of blood T cell repertoires in COVID-19. TCRdb's table, derived via immunoSEQ multiplex PCR, lists solely in-frame clones and lacks some. The sample lists approximately 210,000 clones, roughly four fifths seen once, with 2% to 3% in the top ten. The sequencing sample was made of peripheral blood. The source is a woman in her thirties or forties with active or convalescent COVID-19. Both conserved end residues are part of each CDR3. A D gene is named only where the DNA matches it firmly. The size of a clone is reported for some rows only, either as once, few or many, or as a class for expanded clones.

abundance: NA
j_gene: TRBJ2-3
v_gene: TRBV24-1
d_gene: TRBD2
CDR3aa: CATSGPAGTSGLLYTQYF
CDR3nt: TGTGCCACCAGTGGCCCGGCCGGGACTAGTGGCCTTCTGTATACGCAGTATTTT

abundance: once
j_gene: TRBJ1-1
v_gene: TRBV14
d_gene: NA
CDR3aa: CASSQSRITEAFF
CDR3nt: TGTGCCAGCAGCCAAAGCAGGATCACTGAAGCTTTCTTT

abundance: NA
j_gene: TRBJ2-1
v_gene: TRBV27
d_gene: TRBD2
CDR3aa: CASSLSGEGNEQFF
CDR3nt: TGTGCCAGCAGTCTTAGCGGGGAGGGCAATGAGCAGTTCTTC

abundance: NA
j_gene: TRBJ1-1
v_gene: TRBV6-4
d_gene: NA
CDR3aa: CASSSGGTEAFF
CDR3nt: TGTGCCAGCAGTTCCGGGGGCACTGAAGCTTTCTTT

abundance: once
j_gene: TRBJ1-3
v_gene: TRBV30
d_gene: NA
CDR3aa: CAWSVHPDSSGNTIYF
CDR3nt: TGTGCCTGGAGTGTCCACCCGGACAGCTCTGGAAACACCATATATTTT

abundance: NA
j_gene: TRBJ1-1
v_gene: TRBV6-5
d_gene: NA
CDR3aa: CASTGNTEAFF
CDR3nt: TGTGCCAGCACCGGGAACACTGAAGCTTTCTTT

abundance: NA
j_gene: TRBJ2-5
v_gene: TRBV27
d_gene: TRBD1
CDR3aa: CASSQYRTGGKKETQYF
CDR3nt: TGTGCCAGCAGTCAATACCGGACAGGGGGGAAGAAAGAGACCCAGTACTTC

abundance: NA
j_gene: TRBJ1-6
v_gene: TRBV7-2
d_gene: TRBD1
CDR3aa: CASRLPGQGNSPLHF
CDR3nt: TGTGCCAGCAGACTCCCGGGACAGGGAAATTCACCCCTCCACTTT

abundance: once
j_gene: TRBJ1-2
v_gene: TRBV9
d_gene: NA
CDR3aa: CASSGNRHNYGYTF
CDR3nt: TGTGCCAGCAGCGGTAACAGGCATAACTATGGCTACACCTTC

abundance: NA
j_gene: TRBJ2-7
v_gene: TRBV11-2
d_gene: NA
CDR3aa: CASSLQGIAYEQYF
CDR3nt: TGTGCCAGCAGCCTCCAGGGGATCGCCTACGAGCAGTACTTC

abundance: NA
j_gene: TRBJ2-3
v_gene: TRBV2
d_gene: NA
CDR3aa: CASGRGAEDTQYF
CDR3nt: TGTGCCAGCGGTCGGGGGGCTGAAGATACGCAGTATTTT

abundance: NA
j_gene: TRBJ2-2
v_gene: TRBV11-3
d_gene: NA
CDR3aa: CASSPGSIRSGELFF
CDR3nt: TGTGCCAGCAGCCCCGGGTCAATAAGGTCCGGGGAGCTGTTTTTT

abundance: NA
j_gene: TRBJ2-7
v_gene: TRBV24-1
d_gene: TRBD2
CDR3aa: CATSDSSGGWREQYF
CDR3nt: TGTGCCACCAGTGATTCGTCGGGGGGTTGGAGGGAGCAGTACTTC

abundance: NA
j_gene: TRBJ2-5
v_gene: TRBV11-3
d_gene: TRBD2
CDR3aa: CASSLAWVAGGARGETQYF
CDR3nt: TGTGCCAGCAGCTTGGCGTGGGTAGCGGGGGGGGCCCGTGGAGAGACCCAGTACTTC

abundance: NA
j_gene: TRBJ1-1
v_gene: TRBV15
d_gene: TRBD1
CDR3aa: CATSRRGQGRIPEAFF
CDR3nt: TGTGCCACCAGCAGGCGGGGACAGGGAAGAATCCCTGAAGCTTTCTTT

abundance: NA
j_gene: TRBJ2-1
v_gene: TRBV5-4
d_gene: TRBD2
CDR3aa: CASSYLAGTPHNEQFF
CDR3nt: TGTGCCAGCAGCTACCTAGCGGGGACACCACACAATGAGCAGTTCTTC

abundance: NA
j_gene: TRBJ2-1
v_gene: TRBV19
d_gene: NA
CDR3aa: CASSMRQYNEQFF
CDR3nt: TGTGCCAGTAGTATGAGACAGTACAATGAGCAGTTCTTC

abundance: NA
j_gene: TRBJ2-7
v_gene: TRBV11-2
d_gene: NA
CDR3aa: CASSSTYEQYF
CDR3nt: TGTGCCAGCAGCTCCACCTACGAGCAGTACTTC

abundance: NA
j_gene: TRBJ1-6
v_gene: TRBV30
d_gene: NA
CDR3aa: CAWTPGPPYRNSPLHF
CDR3nt: TGTGCCTGGACTCCAGGCCCGCCCTATAGAAATTCACCCCTCCACTTT

abundance: NA
j_gene: TRBJ1-1
v_gene: TRBV12-3/TRBV12-4
d_gene: NA
CDR3aa: CASSFRSGREAFF
CDR3nt: TGTGCCAGCTCCTTTCGGTCAGGGCGAGAAGCTTTCTTT

abundance: NA
j_gene: TRBJ2-1
v_gene: TRBV5-6
d_gene: TRBD2
CDR3aa: CASSLGLAGGYNEQFF
CDR3nt: TGTGCCAGCAGCCTAGGACTAGCGGGAGGATACAATGAGCAGTTCTTC

abundance: once
j_gene: TRBJ1-1
v_gene: TRBV7-3
d_gene: NA
CDR3aa: CASSLTGTYNTEAFF
CDR3nt: TGTGCCAGCAGTCTAACAGGGACATACAACACTGAAGCTTTCTTT